This TCR beta chain was observed in a study of T cell changes during pregnancy in multiple sclerosis. The CDR3 sequence is 14 residues long. Germline loops: CDR1 LNHDA, CDR2 SQIVND (reference sequence). Losses at the gene ends were 8 bases for V and 5 bases for J; bases not matched to a gene: 11. Some clones are missing from TCRdb's copy, which holds only in-frame ones; the method was immunoSEQ multiplex PCR. Of around 38,000 clones in the sample, over 90% were seen once. The gene calls are TRBV19 and TRBJ1-1, with 7 bases identical to TRBD1. This receptor was taken from a female donor in good health, enrolled as a control in a pregnancy study. Source: CD4+ T cells from peripheral blood mononuclear cells, taken in the third trimester of pregnancy. CDR3: CASYGRGPVTEAFF. The CDR3 region has the DNA TGTGCCAGTTATGGAAGGGGGCCGGTGACTGAAGCTTTCTTT.